This is a list of T cell receptor beta chains from one sample in a study of OX40 agonist ivuxolimab in advanced cancers. Some clones are missing from TCRdb's copy, which holds only in-frame ones; the method was immunoSEQ multiplex PCR. This table holds tens of thousands of clones, about 91% found once. Sequencing used CD4+ or CD8+ T cells sorted from blood, obtained in a trial of the OX40 agonist ivuxolimab. The receptors derive from an adult with an advanced solid tumor such as melanoma, head and neck, liver or kidney cancer. Both conserved end residues are part of each CDR3. Each record gives: clone size, J gene, CDR3 length, V gene, D gene, CDR3 protein, CDR3 DNA. The D gene is left open where the match is weak. The size entry is marked missing in some rows and otherwise reads once, few, many or a size class.

abundance: .; j_gene: TRBJ1-5; len: 15; v_gene: TRBV2; d_gene: .; CDR3aa: CASSTQGGGNQPQHF; CDR3nt: TGTGCCAGCAGTACGCAGGGAGGTGGCAATCAGCCCCAGCATTTT
abundance: .; j_gene: TRBJ1-5; len: 13; v_gene: TRBV19; d_gene: .; CDR3aa: CASSNPPDQPQHF; CDR3nt: TGTGCCAGTAGTAATCCCCCCGATCAGCCCCAGCATTTT
abundance: .; j_gene: TRBJ2-7; len: 16; v_gene: TRBV19; d_gene: TRBD1; CDR3aa: CASSIDSGGSPYEQYF; CDR3nt: TGTGCCAGTAGTATAGACTCAGGGGGATCACCCTACGAGCAGTACTTC
abundance: .; j_gene: TRBJ1-1; len: 15; v_gene: TRBV7-2; d_gene: TRBD1; CDR3aa: CASSLYGRQGAEAFF; CDR3nt: TGTGCCAGCAGCTTATATGGGCGGCAGGGGGCTGAAGCTTTCTTT
abundance: few; j_gene: TRBJ1-2; len: 13; v_gene: TRBV2; d_gene: .; CDR3aa: CASSAGVDSGYTF; CDR3nt: TGTGCCAGCAGTGCAGGGGTAGACTCCGGCTACACCTTC
abundance: .; j_gene: TRBJ2-7; len: 12; v_gene: TRBV2; d_gene: .; CDR3aa: CASRVSFYEQYF; CDR3nt: TGTGCCAGCAGGGTTTCTTTCTACGAGCAGTACTTC
abundance: .; j_gene: TRBJ1-1; len: 13; v_gene: TRBV7-9; d_gene: .; CDR3aa: CASSLDGDTEAFF; CDR3nt: TGTGCCAGCAGCTTAGATGGGGACACTGAAGCTTTCTTT
abundance: .; j_gene: TRBJ2-7; len: 15; v_gene: TRBV10-3; d_gene: TRBD1; CDR3aa: CAISGGTGAPYEQYF; CDR3nt: TGTGCCATCAGTGGTGGGACAGGGGCTCCCTACGAGCAGTACTTC
abundance: .; j_gene: TRBJ1-5; len: 15; v_gene: TRBV7-2; d_gene: .; CDR3aa: CASSLPLGGGGAQHF; CDR3nt: TGTGCCAGCAGCTTACCCCTGGGGGGCGGGGGGGCCCAGCATTTT
abundance: .; j_gene: TRBJ1-5; len: 16; v_gene: TRBV7-2; d_gene: .; CDR3aa: CASSTAGRGFGQPQHF; CDR3nt: TGTGCCAGCAGCACGGCAGGGAGGGGGTTCGGTCAGCCCCAGCATTTT